Presented here are 13 T cell receptor beta chains from one specimen sequenced in a study of PD-1 blockade in classical Hodgkin lymphoma. Patients all relapsed after autologous stem cell transplantation, and there was variation in brentuximab vedotin exposure. Data came from immunoSEQ multiplex PCR; TCRdb stores just in-frame clones and leaves some out. This sample has approximately 36,000 clones, with 69% found just once. This specimen was peripheral blood mononuclear cells (PBMCs), taken before the second cycle of nivolumab. The source of these receptors is a human donor with classical Hodgkin lymphoma.

The V call is TRBV5-6, the J call TRBJ2-3; no clear D. The ends were cut back, 4 bases at V and 4 bases at J, with 10 bases in the middle. The germline V gene has CDR1 SGHDT and CDR2 YYEEEE. The CDR3 extends over 13 amino acids. Here the CDR3 reads CASSRPRSDTQYF. CDR3 DNA sequence: TGTGCCAGCAGCCGTCCGCGATCAGATACGCAGTATTTT.

V usage is TRBV19 and J usage is TRBJ1-1; possibly TRBD1 for D (5 bases). The CDR3 has 13 residues. The V end lost 3 bases, the J end lost 3 bases, and 8 bases lay between the germline ends. Germline V gene sequence: CDR1 LNHDA, CDR2 SQIVND (reference sequence). In nucleotides, the CDR3 is TGTGCCAGTAGTATGCAGGGAGACACTGAAGCTTTCTTT. Protein sequence: CASSMQGDTEAFF.

The rearrangement joins TRBV5-5 to TRBJ2-6, with D perhaps matching TRBD2 (6 bases). The CDR3 length is 16 residues. V was trimmed by 4 bases and J by 3 bases, leaving 14 bases between them. Germline loops: CDR1 SGHKS, CDR2 YYEKEE (reference sequence). Written as DNA, the CDR3 is TGTGCCAGCAGCCTCCCCCGGGGACTTGGGGCCAACGTCCTGACTTTC. Protein: CASSLPRGLGANVLTF.

The chain employs TRBV18 and TRBJ1-4; 8 bases match TRBD1. Per the germline V gene, CDR1 is KGHSH and CDR2 is LQKENI. The CDR3 has 13 amino acids. The trim removed 6 bases at V and 8 bases at J, leaving 5 bases unmatched. This chain's CDR3 is CASSPGQEEKLFF. CDR3 coding DNA: TGTGCCAGCTCCCCGGGACAGGAAGAAAAACTGTTTTTT. Supplemented by reference TRBV18 and TRBJ1-4, the full variable domain reads NAGVMQNPRHLVRRRGQEARLRCSPMKGHSHVYWYRQLPEEGLKFMVYLQKENIIDESGMPKERFSAEFPKEGPSILRIQQVVRGDSAAYFCASSPGQEEKLFFGSGTQLSVL.

The V and J genes are TRBV5-1 and TRBJ1-5; D ambiguous. There are 13 residues in the CDR3. V lost 0 bases to trimming and J lost 4 bases, with 5 bases between them. The germline CDR1 and CDR2 sequences are SGHRS and YFSETQ. The CDR3, as DNA: TGCGCCAGCAGCTTGGTGGGTAATCAGCCCCAGCATTTT. It is translated as CASSLVGNQPQHF. The variable domain in full, with the rest retrieved from reference TRBV5-1 and TRBJ1-5, is KAGVTQTPRYLIKTRGQQVTLSCSPISGHRSVSWYQQTPGQGLQFLFEYFSETQRNKGNFPGRFSGRQFSNSRSEMNVSTLELGDSALYLCASSLVGNQPQHFGDGTRLSIL.

The V call is TRBV2, the J call TRBJ1-5; D is undetermined. Germline CDR1 and CDR2: SNHLY and FYNNEI. CDR3 length: 15 residues. Trimming left V 4 bases short and J 4 bases short, with 14 bases between. DNA of the CDR3: TGTGCCAGCAGTGCCATGGGCCAGACTAATCAGCCCCAGCATTTT. Protein: CASSAMGQTNQPQHF.

In its sample, this clone was seen many times. The V and J genes are TRBV7-2 and TRBJ2-2; D is unclear. Trimming removed 5 bases from V and 6 bases from J, with 7 bases in between. CDR3 length equals 12 residues. Germline V lookup: CDR1 SGHTA, CDR2 FQGNSA. In DNA, the CDR3 is TGTGCCAGCAGCCTACCCCCCGGGGAGCTGTTTTTT. It codes for CASSLPPGELFF.

The J gene is TRBJ1-5, the V gene TRBV10-3, with D possibly being TRBD1 (6 bases). The germline V gene encodes CDR1 ENHRY and CDR2 SYGVKD. Trimming pared 2 bases from V and 3 bases from J, leaving 17 bases between. The CDR3 covers 17 residues. In nucleotides, the CDR3 is TGTGCCATCAGTGAGGGGTCATTCGGACAGTCCAATCAGCCCCAGCATTTT. As protein: CAISEGSFGQSNQPQHF.

The chain carries TRBV6-6 and TRBJ1-5; TRBD1 might be the D (6 bases). This CDR3 comprises 15 residues. Trimming stripped 6 bases from V and 6 bases from J, with 18 bases between. Looked up from germline, CDR1 is MNHNY and CDR2 is SVGAGI (reference sequence). CDR3 sequence (DNA): TGTGCCAGCAGCCCCCAGGCAGGGGTCGGTCAGCCCCAGCATTTT. It specifies CASSPQAGVGQPQHF.

This clone ranks as medium-sized (0.01 to 0.1%). This chain connects TRBV7-6 to TRBJ2-7; 7 nucleotides agree with TRBD1. The CDR3 runs 13 residues. V shed 4 bases, J shed 5 bases, and the junction held 5 bases outside the gene matches. Looked up from germline, CDR1 is SGHVS and CDR2 is FNYEAQ. The CDR3 bases are TGTGCCAGCAGCTCTCACAGGGGCCACGAGCAGTACTTC. As protein: CASSSHRGHEQYF.

V usage is TRBV13 and J usage is TRBJ2-3, with D hard to call. Germline-derived CDR1 and CDR2 are PRHDT and FYEKMQ (reference sequence). This CDR3 is 12 amino acids long. V shed 6 bases and J shed 1 base, with 5 bases lying between them. In DNA form, the CDR3 reads TGTGCCAGCAGTCCGGGCACAGATACGCAGTATTTT. Amino acid sequence: CASSPGTDTQYF.

The chain uses TRBV16 and TRBJ1-2; unclear D gene. This CDR3 region has 14 residues. V was pared by 0 bases and J by 0 bases, with 5 bases between. CDR1 KGHSY and CDR2 FQNENV come from the germline V gene. CDR3 loop: CASSQSGPNYGYTF. The CDR3 DNA follows: TGTGCCAGCAGCCAATCGGGTCCTAACTATGGCTACACCTTC.

The chain has TRBV10-3 and TRBJ1-1, with D hard to call. V was shortened by 5 bases and J by 1 base, with 8 bases between the two germline ends. Germline lookup yields CDR1 ENHRY and CDR2 SYGVKD. The CDR3 sequence is 13 residues long. The CDR3 bases are TGTGCCATCAGTCAGGTTAGGAACACTGAAGCTTTCTTT. It translates to CAISQVRNTEAFF.